The table lists the clone carrying this T cell receptor beta chain with a few counts. The table came from immunoSEQ multiplex PCR; TCRdb's copy has only in-frame clones and leaves some out. The repertoire holds 70,000 to 90,000 clones, with more than 80% as singletons. CDR1 and CDR2 (germline): SGHAT, FQNNGV. This CDR3 comprises 15 residues. V trimming: 4 bases; J trimming: 0 bases; junction bases outside the gene matches: 5. The data are from a study of blood T cell repertoires in COVID-19. Study details: Sample material is recorded as cDNA or gDNA derived from T cells, B-cell-depleted T cells, or PBMCs.

Sequenced input: peripheral blood. This receptor was obtained from a woman aged 60-75 years with acute or convalescent COVID-19. V usage is TRBV11-2 and J usage is TRBJ2-7, with 8 bases lining up with TRBD1. CDR3 amino acids: CASSSQQGVSYEQYF. The CDR3 nucleotides read TGTGCCAGCAGCTCGCAACAGGGGGTCTCCTACGAGCAGTACTTC.